This T cell receptor beta chain was recorded in a study of T cell changes during pregnancy in multiple sclerosis. Sequencing was performed with immunoSEQ multiplex PCR; in TCRdb, only in-frame clones are kept and a portion is missing. The table has tens of thousands of clones, around four fifths seen once; the top ten hold 0.55% to 0.75%. This sample comprised CD4+ T cells from peripheral blood mononuclear cells, obtained before pregnancy. The clonotype was recovered from a female donor with multiple sclerosis, enrolled in a pregnancy study.

The CDR3 bases are TGTGCCTGGAGTCCTAAAAGACAGTTTTTGGGAAACACCATATATTTT. As protein: CAWSPKRQFLGNTIYF. The J gene is TRBJ1-3, the V gene TRBV30, with D maybe TRBD1 (5 bases). This CDR3 region has 16 residues. CDR1 is GTSNPN, CDR2 SVGIG, per germline (reference sequence). Between the trimmed V and J ends, which lost 2 bases and 4 bases, there was a span of 18 bases.